What follows are 23 T cell receptor beta chains derived from one specimen sequenced in a study of blood T cells in healthy people across ages. A second PCR of 7 to 11 cycles used a sample-barcoded 5' primer and a J-beta primer mix. A single record per CDR3 protein comes from TCRdb applying MiXCR to the 5' RACE reads. The sample includes hundreds of thousands of distinct CDR3 sequences, about 46% of them seen just once. Sequencing was carried out using blood. The receptors derive from a man older than 75 in good health.

V gene TRBV27 combines with J gene TRBJ2-6; tentatively, D is TRBD1 (6 bases). Germline V lookup: CDR1 MNHEY, CDR2 SMNVEV (reference sequence). V lost 6 bases and J 2 bases, leaving 14 bases between the germline ends. The CDR3 is 16 residues long. CDR3 DNA: TGTGCCAGCAGCCCAGGTCACAGGGCTGGGGCCAACGTCCTGACTTTC. This codes for CASSPGHRAGANVLTF.

CDR3 DNA: TGTGCCAGCAGCTTGGGGGGAGCAGGGCTTGGGGGGGATACGCAGTATTTT. It encodes CASSLGGAGLGGDTQYF. The chain recombines TRBV7-2 with TRBJ2-3; possibly TRBD2 for D (6 bases). Per the germline V gene, CDR1 is SGHTA and CDR2 is FQGNSA. V dropped 3 bases and J dropped 6 bases, with 22 bases sitting between them. The CDR3 has 17 residues.

In its sample, this clonotype was seen many times. The chain couples TRBV7-2 to TRBJ2-3; D is perhaps TRBD2 (6 bases). The CDR3 extends over 16 amino acids. Germline V gene data show CDR1 as SGHTA and CDR2 as FQGNSA. Trimming cost V 3 bases and J 0 bases, with 13 bases left between them. This chain's CDR3 is CASSFRGTPSTDTQYF. In nucleotides, the CDR3 is TGTGCCAGCAGCTTCCGAGGGACTCCTAGCACAGATACGCAGTATTTT.

This chain uses TRBV20-1 with TRBJ1-1, with D unclear. This CDR3 spans 12 amino acids. Germline-derived CDR1 and CDR2 are DFQATT and SNEGSKA (reference sequence). With 3 bases removed from V and 6 bases from J, the gap between germline ends came to 11 bases. Here the CDR3 reads CSARGGSAEAFF. The CDR3 nucleotides are TGCAGTGCTAGGGGAGGCAGCGCTGAAGCTTTCTTT.

On this clonotype: This CDR3 fails to terminate in the conserved phenylalanine or tryptophan, so it likely reflects a read error. The CDR3 nucleotides read TGTGCCAGCAGCTTAGGGTGGGCTAGCGGGAGGCAATACAATGAGCAGTTCTCC. Translation: CASSLGWASGRQYNEQFS. The chain has TRBV7-2 and TRBJ2-1; 11 nucleotides align to TRBD2. From germline, CDR1 is SGHTA and CDR2 FQGNSA. V gave up 1 base and J gave up 4 bases; unmatched junction bases: 9. This CDR3 spans 18 amino acids.

The chain has TRBV4-1 and TRBJ2-7; D gene ambiguous. The CDR3 loop spans 15 amino acids. Germline values: CDR1 MGHRA, CDR2 YSYEKL. Trimming pared 0 bases from V and 3 bases from J, leaving 12 bases between. The CDR3 protein is CASSQDGLRRYEQYF. For the CDR3, the DNA is TGCGCCAGCAGCCAAGATGGGCTGCGGCGCTACGAGCAGTACTTC.

The gene calls are TRBV30 and TRBJ2-5, with D unresolved. The germline V gene has CDR1 GTSNPN and CDR2 SVGIG (reference sequence). The CDR3 totals 11 residues. Trimming stripped 4 bases from V and 7 bases from J, with 10 bases between. CDR3 nucleotide sequence: TGTGCCTGGACTTCCTCCGGGACCCAGTACTTC. This gives the protein CAWTSSGTQYF.

The chain is built from TRBV29-1 and TRBJ2-7; no clear D. Germline CDR1 SQVTM, CDR2 ANQGSEA. V lost 6 bases to trimming and J lost 4 bases, with 7 bases between them. The CDR3 runs to 10 residues. The chain's CDR3 is CSVGQYEQYF. The CDR3 DNA sequence: TGCAGCGTCGGGCAGTACGAGCAGTACTTC.

The rearrangement uses TRBV10-3 and TRBJ2-5; D unresolved. Germline values: CDR1 ENHRY, CDR2 SYGVKD. Trimming cost V 4 bases and J 1 base, with 4 bases left between them. The CDR3 sequence is 12 residues long. CDR3 in amino acids: CAISGVQETQYF. The CDR3 coding sequence is TGTGCCATCAGTGGGGTCCAAGAGACCCAGTACTTC.

This rearrangement joins TRBV18 to TRBJ1-1; D ambiguous. CDR1 is KGHSH and CDR2 is LQKENI in the germline V gene. V gave up 3 bases and J gave up 8 bases, with 13 bases separating them. The CDR3 consists of 13 residues. The CDR3 region has the DNA TGTGCCAGCTCACCGATGCGTGGGTGGGAAGCTTTCTTT. Encoded protein: CASSPMRGWEAFF.

This clonotype was seen more than once but under ten times. This chain uses TRBV7-2 with TRBJ2-3; no clear D. Per germline, CDR1 SGHTA and CDR2 FQGNSA. The CDR3 is made up of 13 amino acids. V was pared by 1 base and J by 7 bases, with 9 bases between. The CDR3 DNA sequence: TGTGCCAGCAGCTTAGTGGCGTTTCATACGCAGTATTTT. The encoded protein is CASSLVAFHTQYF.

The genes are TRBV2 and TRBJ2-3, with 9 bases fitting TRBD1. The CDR3 is 15 residues long. Trimming removed 5 bases from V and 3 bases from J; junction bases left unmatched: 6. The germline gives CDR1 SNHLY, CDR2 FYNNEI. CDR3 protein: CASSLPTGGTDTQYF. The CDR3 DNA reads TGTGCCAGCAGTTTACCGACAGGGGGAACAGATACGCAGTATTTT. Variable domain in full (rest from reference TRBV2 and TRBJ2-3): EPEVTQTPSHQVTQMGQEVILRCVPISNHLYFYWYRQILGQKVEFLVSFYNNEISEKSEIFDDQFSVERPDGSNFTLKIRSTKLEDSAMYFCASSLPTGGTDTQYFGPGTRLTVL.

The CDR3 spells CASSLGTGSNTEAFF. For the CDR3, the DNA is TGTGCCAGCTCACTCGGGACAGGGTCGAACACTGAAGCTTTCTTT. The V and J genes are TRBV18 and TRBJ1-1, with 9 positions matching TRBD1. Germline V gene sequence: CDR1 KGHSH, CDR2 LQKENI. V shed 4 bases and J 1 base; nucleotides not matched to a gene: 4. This CDR3 contains 15 residues. The complete variable domain, with remaining parts taken from reference TRBV18 and TRBJ1-1, reads NAGVMQNPRHLVRRRGQEARLRCSPMKGHSHVYWYRQLPEEGLKFMVYLQKENIIDESGMPKERFSAEFPKEGPSILRIQQVVRGDSAAYFCASSLGTGSNTEAFFGQGTRLTVV.

This clonotype has just one count. This chain's CDR3 is CASSQEVTSGVGNEQFF. Written as DNA, the CDR3 is TGCGCCAGCAGCCAAGAAGTCACTAGCGGGGTGGGCAATGAGCAGTTCTTC. This chain uses TRBV4-1 with TRBJ2-1, with 10 bases that match TRBD2. This CDR3 comprises 17 residues. CDR1 and CDR2 from the germline V gene are MGHRA and YSYEKL. The trim removed 0 bases at V and 6 bases at J, leaving 8 bases unmatched.

CDR3 nucleotides: TGTGCCAGCAGTTACCCACGGGGCTCCTCTGGGGCCAACGTCCTGACTTTC. It is translated as CASSYPRGSSGANVLTF. The V and J genes are TRBV12-3 or TRBV12-4 and TRBJ2-6, with D perhaps TRBD1 or TRBD2 (5 bases each). The CDR3 is 17 amino acids. V was pared by 4 bases and J by 0 bases, with 13 bases between.

As for this clonotype: This may be a read error, as it is one base from a much larger clone. The chain links TRBV7-2 to TRBJ2-1, with TRBD2 matching over 10 bases. The end of the DNA fits TRBJ2-7 better, so the J call may be wrong. This CDR3 comprises 15 residues. Per germline, CDR1 SGHTA and CDR2 FQGNSA. This CDR3 reads CASTETSGPYNEQYF. The DNA of the CDR3 is TGTGCCAGCACCGAGACTAGCGGGCCCTACAATGAGCAGTACTTC.

The chain carries TRBV13 and TRBJ2-5; D perhaps matches TRBD2 (5 bases). The J call is in doubt because the DNA end fits TRBJ2-4 better. The CDR3 length is 16 residues. Germline-derived CDR1 and CDR2 are PRHDT and FYEKMQ (reference sequence). As DNA, the CDR3 is TGTGCCAGCAGCTCCCGCAAGACGGGGAGTGAGGACATTCAGTACTTC. Its protein product is CASSSRKTGSEDIQYF.

This clonotype was observed a handful of times. V and J are TRBV4-2 and TRBJ2-1, with D tentatively TRBD2 (5 bases). TRBJ2-7 explains the end of the DNA better; the J call may be wrong. The germline CDR1 and CDR2 sequences are LGHNA and YNFKEQ. The CDR3 runs to 14 residues. DNA for the CDR3: TGTGCCAGCAGCCAAGAGTCCGTTCGGGATGAGCAGTACTTC. This codes for CASSQESVRDEQYF.

This clonotype turned up a few times. The chain employs TRBV9 and TRBJ2-1; 9 positions agree with TRBD2. V shed 4 bases and J 2 bases; nucleotides not matched to a gene: 4. Germline V gives CDR1 SGDLS, CDR2 YYNGEE. The CDR3 length is 15 residues. The CDR3 DNA reads as TGTGCCAGCAGCCAAACTAGCGGGCCCTACAATGAGCAGTTCTTC. Protein: CASSQTSGPYNEQFF.

The chain combines TRBV4-3 with TRBJ2-2, with D tentatively TRBD1 or TRBD2 (5 bases each). Germline-derived CDR1 and CDR2 are LGHNA and YSLEER. The CDR3 sequence is 16 residues long. Trimming left V 6 bases short and J 3 bases short, with 17 bases between. The DNA of the CDR3 is TGCGCCAGCAGGGGAACTGGGAGAGGGGACACCGGGGAGCTGTTTTTT. This encodes CASRGTGRGDTGELFF.

The chain is built from TRBV6-5 and TRBJ1-5; D possibly corresponds to TRBD1 (6 bases). The CDR3 is 14 residues long. The V end lost 4 bases, the J end lost 3 bases, and 10 bases lay between the germline ends. Germline V CDR1 and CDR2: MNHEY, SVGAGI. The CDR3 is CASSSGEINQPQHF. The CDR3 DNA reads TGTGCCAGCAGTTCAGGGGAGATCAATCAGCCCCAGCATTTT.

The chain recombines TRBV4-2 with TRBJ2-3; weak D call: TRBD1 (6 bases). The V end lost 0 bases, the J end lost 2 bases, and 9 bases lay between the germline ends. This CDR3 region has 15 residues. CDR1 is LGHNA, CDR2 YNFKEQ, per germline. The CDR3 region is CASSQEDSLTDTQYF. The CDR3, as DNA: TGTGCCAGCAGCCAAGAGGACAGCCTCACAGATACGCAGTATTTT.

The sample holds a few counts of this clonotype. The chain joins TRBV10-2 to TRBJ2-3, with 8 bases fitting TRBD2. Germline loops: CDR1 WSHSY, CDR2 SAAADI. J was trimmed by 4 bases and V by 3 bases; bases with no gene match: 3. This CDR3 spans 14 amino acids. The CDR3 nucleotides read TGCGCCAGCAGTGAAGGGCGGGAGGCAGATACGCAGTATTTT. Amino acid sequence: CASSEGREADTQYF.